Below, 26 T cell receptor beta chains from the same sample are listed, as sequenced in a study of T cell repertoires in cytomegalovirus infection. TCRdb recomputed calls from the reads with MiXCR, one row per CDR3 protein. The table shows some 200,000 distinct CDR3 sequences, with 8% to 10% occurring only once. Sequences were obtained from PBMCs. Receptors originate from a human donor in good health (CMV status not recorded). Some clones in this sample may be carry-over from other donors' samples.

On this clonotype itself: A read error is likely, as this CDR3 ends without the conserved phenylalanine or tryptophan. The CDR3 nucleotides are TGTGCCAGCAGCTTAGCGGACGGAGGGGGTCAGCCCCAGCATCTT. Translation gives CASSLADGGGQPQHL. The gene calls are TRBV7-9 and TRBJ1-5; possible D gene TRBD1, 6 bases. The germline V gene has CDR1 SEHNR and CDR2 FQNEAQ (reference sequence). The CDR3 is 15 amino acids. The ends were cut back, 0 bases at V and 6 bases at J, with 12 bases in the middle.

This clonotype was detected ten times or more. The rearrangement uses TRBV14 and TRBJ2-2, with 9 nucleotides matching TRBD2. Trimming at V came to 1 base and at J to 1 base, leaving 7 bases not matched to a gene. The CDR3 contains 18 residues. CDR1 SGHDN and CDR2 FVKESK come from the germline V gene. CDR3 DNA sequence: TGTGCCAGCAGCCAAGTGTACGGTAGCGGGGGGAACACCGGGGAGCTGTTTTTT. It is translated as CASSQVYGSGGNTGELFF.

This clonotype was counted ten times or more. V is TRBV6-1 and J is TRBJ1-6; D gene uncertain. The V gene's germline CDR1 is MNHNS and CDR2 SASEGT. Trimming pared 6 bases from V and 6 bases from J, leaving 21 bases between. The CDR3 is 17 residues long. CDR3: CASRPCFLVTCNSPLHF. The CDR3 DNA is TGTGCCAGCAGGCCATGTTTTCTCGTGACATGTAATTCACCCCTCCACTTT.

This clonotype was picked up many times. V gene TRBV7-2 combines with J gene TRBJ2-1, with 8 bases matching TRBD1. V shed 0 bases, J shed 9 bases, and the junction held 13 bases outside the gene matches. This CDR3 is 17 amino acids long. CDR1 and CDR2 (germline): SGHTA, FQGNSA. In nucleotides, the CDR3 is TGTGCCAGCAGCTTAGCGCAATCGGACAGGGTTCTTTCTGAGCAGTTCTTC. Amino acids: CASSLAQSDRVLSEQFF.

As concerns this clonotype: This may stem from a read error, because a much larger clone lies one nucleotide away. The chain couples TRBV6-8 to TRBJ2-7; D uncertain. Trimming stripped 6 bases from V and 1 base from J, with 16 bases between. The CDR3 contains 15 residues. CDR1 and CDR2 from the germline V gene are MNHGY and SAAAGT. The DNA for the CDR3 is TGTGCCAGCAGGCAACCCCGGTCGGGTTCCTACGAGCAGTACTTC. Residues: CASRQPRSGSYEQYF.

Many counts were recorded for this clonotype. V is TRBV7-8 and J is TRBJ2-1; 13 positions match TRBD2. CDR1 and CDR2 from the germline V gene are SGHVS and FQNEAQ. The CDR3 contains 17 residues. The V gene end was trimmed by 5 bases and the J gene end by 7 bases; junction bases not matched to a gene: 11. The DNA of the CDR3 is TGTGCCAGCAGCAACCCCACCGGGACTAGCGGGAAAAATGAGCAGTTCTTC. Translation gives CASSNPTGTSGKNEQFF.

This clonotype has at least ten counts. The chain employs TRBV7-2 and TRBJ2-7; 7 nucleotides align to TRBD2. The V segment lost 5 bases and the J segment 2 bases; nucleotides outside the gene matches: 6. Germline CDR1 and CDR2: SGHTA and FQGNSA. This CDR3 has 14 residues. CDR3 sequence reads: CASSRGLVAYEQYF. CDR3 DNA sequence: TGTGCCAGCAGCCGAGGACTAGTAGCCTACGAGCAGTACTTC.

This chain links TRBV10-3 with TRBJ2-1; TRBD2 agrees at 7 bases. The CDR3 extends over 12 amino acids. Germline values: CDR1 ENHRY, CDR2 SYGVKD. V shed 6 bases, J shed 13 bases, and the junction held 9 bases outside the gene matches. The CDR3 here is CAIREATGGQFF. The CDR3 DNA follows: TGTGCCATCAGGGAGGCAACGGGGGGACAGTTCTTC.

Many counts were recorded for this clonotype. The chain carries TRBV7-3 and TRBJ2-1, with D perhaps matching TRBD2 (6 bases). V was clipped by 5 bases and J by 6 bases, with 14 bases between them. The CDR3 covers 14 residues. Germline V gene data show CDR1 as SGHTA and CDR2 as FQGTGA. The CDR3 sequence: CASSALGGANEQFF. Here the CDR3 DNA reads TGTGCCAGCAGCGCCCTGGGCGGGGCCAATGAGCAGTTCTTC.

This clonotype was counted between two and nine times. The chain couples TRBV6-4 to TRBJ2-2, with D perhaps TRBD1 or TRBD2 (5 bases each). The CDR3 totals 13 residues. The V end was cut by 6 bases, the J end by 4 bases, with 9 bases between. Germline V lookup: CDR1 MRHNA, CDR2 SNTAGT. The CDR3 sequence: CASSRDLTGELFF. The DNA for the CDR3 is TGTGCCAGCAGCAGGGACCTCACCGGGGAGCTGTTTTTT.

Many counts were recorded for this clonotype. The CDR3 reads CASSPFSYEQYF. Here the CDR3 DNA reads TGTGCCAGCAGTCCCTTCTCCTACGAGCAGTACTTC. The gene calls are TRBV28 and TRBJ2-7; D remains ambiguous. Germline CDR1 is MDHEN and CDR2 is SYDVKM. Trimming removed 5 bases at V and 0 bases at J, with 5 bases between. CDR3 length: 12 amino acids.

This chain links TRBV7-3 with TRBJ2-1; weak D call: TRBD2 (5 bases). Germline assignment: CDR1 SGHTA and CDR2 FQGTGA. The length of the CDR3 is 13 residues. V was trimmed by 5 bases and J by 12 bases, leaving 17 bases between them. The CDR3 region is CASSLVAGGGQFF. CDR3 nucleotide sequence: TGTGCCAGCAGCCTAGTAGCAGGAGGAGGGCAGTTCTTC. Full variable domain (outside the CDR3, taken from reference TRBV7-3 and TRBJ2-1): GAGVSQTPSNKVTEKGKYVELRCDPISGHTALYWYRQSLGQGPEFLIYFQGTGAADDSGLPNDRFFAVRPEGSVSTLKIQRTERGDSAVYLCASSLVAGGGQFFGPGTRLTVL.

The V call is TRBV7-8, the J call TRBJ2-7; D is uncertain. This CDR3 is 16 amino acids long. In germline, CDR1 is SGHVS, CDR2 FQNEAQ. Trimming cost V 1 base and J 0 bases, with 13 bases left between them. The DNA of the CDR3 is TGTGCCAGCAGCTTAGTGGTTTACAGAAACTCCTACGAGCAGTACTTC. Its protein product is CASSLVVYRNSYEQYF.

Ten or more counts support this clonotype. CDR3 sequence reads: CASSQRGHTEAFF. CDR3 bases: TGTGCCAGCAGCCAAAGGGGGCACACTGAAGCTTTCTTT. The chain is built from TRBV14 and TRBJ1-1; 7 positions match TRBD1. The CDR3 has 13 amino acids. The germline gives CDR1 SGHDN, CDR2 FVKESK. V lost 2 bases and J lost 3; bases outside the gene matches: 0.

This clonotype was counted a few times. The V and J genes are TRBV7-2 and TRBJ2-3, with 10 bases matching TRBD2. The ends lost 5 bases at V and 2 bases at J; junction bases unmatched: 13. Germline V gene sequence: CDR1 SGHTA, CDR2 FQGNSA. The CDR3 extends over 18 amino acids. CDR3 amino acids: CASSQISSGGLNTDTQYF. The CDR3 nucleotides read TGTGCCAGCAGCCAAATTTCTAGCGGGGGCCTGAACACAGATACGCAGTATTTT.

Ten or more counts support this clonotype. The chain recombines TRBV7-2 with TRBJ1-6, with D tentatively TRBD1 (5 bases). This CDR3 spans 13 amino acids. Germline lookup yields CDR1 SGHTA and CDR2 FQGNSA. Trimming cost V 5 bases and J 14 bases, with 16 bases left between them. The CDR3 region is CASSQTETHSLHF. The CDR3 nucleotides are TGTGCCAGCAGCCAGACAGAGACCCACTCCCTCCACTTT.

This clonotype turned up a few times. The chain links TRBV20-1 to TRBJ2-3; unclear D gene. Germline CDR1 is DFQATT and CDR2 is SNEGSKA (reference sequence). The CDR3 is made up of 15 amino acids. V lost 6 bases to trimming and J lost 2 bases, with 18 bases between them. In DNA, the CDR3 is TGCAGTGCCCCCTCCCAATCCCGTTCCACAGATACGCAGTATTTT. Protein sequence: CSAPSQSRSTDTQYF.

This clonotype was counted at least ten times. J is TRBJ2-7 and V is TRBV7-2, with 7 bases matching TRBD2. The CDR3 loop spans 15 amino acids. CDR1 is SGHTA and CDR2 is FQGNSA in the germline V gene. V dropped 6 bases and J dropped 6; count of bases not matched to a gene: 14. As DNA, the CDR3 is TGTGCCAGCAGAAAAGGCCTGGGACTACCGGGCGAGCAGTACTTC. The encoded protein is CASRKGLGLPGEQYF.

This clonotype was counted a few times. The CDR3 DNA follows: TGCAGTGCTAGAGAACAGCCGGAGGTTTATAATTCACCCCTCCACTTT. Translated: CSAREQPEVYNSPLHF. The J gene is TRBJ1-6, the V gene TRBV20-1, with unresolved D. The CDR3 has 16 amino acids. Germline lookup yields CDR1 DFQATT and CDR2 SNEGSKA (reference sequence). Trimming took off 0 bases at V and 4 bases at J, with 13 bases between the two ends.

In its sample, this clonotype was seen a few times. V gene TRBV28 combines with J gene TRBJ2-5; 10 bases align to TRBD1. Per germline, CDR1 MDHEN and CDR2 SYDVKM. V trimming: 8 bases; J trimming: 3 bases; junction bases outside the gene matches: 6. This CDR3 has 14 amino acids. The CDR3 DNA reads as TGTGCCAGCGAGGGACAGGGGACAAAAGAGACCCAGTACTTC. Its protein product is CASEGQGTKETQYF.

J is TRBJ2-7 and V is TRBV6-2 or TRBV6-3, with TRBD1 identical over 9 bases. The V and J ends lost 6 bases and 2 bases, in that order; junction bases with no gene match: 8. Germline loops: CDR1 MNHEY, CDR2 SVGEGT. CDR3 length: 15 residues. The CDR3 here is CASRITGGYTYEQYF. In DNA form, the CDR3 reads TGTGCCAGCAGAATAACAGGGGGCTACACCTACGAGCAGTACTTC.

This clonotype has a handful of counts. This sequence joins TRBV28 and TRBJ2-7; possibly TRBD1 or TRBD2 for D (6 bases each). The CDR3 consists of 13 residues. Germline lookup yields CDR1 MDHEN and CDR2 SYDVKM. The ends were cut back, 4 bases at V and 6 bases at J, with 13 bases in the middle. The CDR3 loop is CASSSLQGGEQYF. In DNA form, the CDR3 reads TGTGCCAGCAGTTCCTTACAGGGAGGCGAGCAGTACTTC.

The CDR3 spells CSARDGTGENYGYTF. CDR3 sequence (DNA): TGCAGTGCTAGAGATGGGACAGGTGAAAACTATGGCTACACCTTC. The chain couples TRBV20-1 to TRBJ1-2; TRBD1 agrees at 8 bases. Germline V gene sequence: CDR1 DFQATT, CDR2 SNEGSKA (reference sequence). With V trimmed by 0 bases and J by 2 bases, 5 bases remained unmatched. CDR3 length equals 15 residues.

This clonotype was detected only a few times. J is TRBJ1-1 and V is TRBV19; maybe TRBD1 (5 bases). V dropped 7 bases and J dropped 3 bases, with 15 bases sitting between them. The germline V gene encodes CDR1 LNHDA and CDR2 SQIVND (reference sequence). The CDR3 has 14 residues. Written as DNA, the CDR3 is TGTGCCAGTACCCCCGTGGGGCTCTACACTGAAGCTTTCTTT. It codes for CASTPVGLYTEAFF.

This clonotype was counted a few times. J is TRBJ2-1 and V is TRBV7-3, with D possibly TRBD2 on 5 matching bases. V dropped 2 bases and J dropped 8 bases, with 10 bases sitting between them. CDR3 size: 13 residues. Germline V CDR1 and CDR2: SGHTA, FQGTGA. The CDR3 loop is CASSLGSRDEQFF. CDR3 nucleotide sequence: TGTGCCAGCAGCTTAGGGAGTCGGGATGAGCAGTTCTTC. The full variable domain, rest sourced from reference TRBV7-3 and TRBJ2-1, is GAGVSQTPSNKVTEKGKYVELRCDPISGHTALYWYRQSLGQGPEFLIYFQGTGAADDSGLPNDRFFAVRPEGSVSTLKIQRTERGDSAVYLCASSLGSRDEQFFGPGTRLTVL.

In this sample, this clonotype turned up a few times. The V gene is TRBV20-1, the J gene TRBJ2-1, with a possible D match to TRBD2 (6 bases). The germline V and J ends were trimmed by 6 bases and 5 bases, with 17 bases remaining between them. The germline V gene encodes CDR1 DFQATT and CDR2 SNEGSKA (reference sequence). The CDR3 totals 14 residues. CDR3 coding DNA: TGCAGTGCAAAACTCCGGGACTCTGACAATGAGCAGTTCTTC. Translating gives CSAKLRDSDNEQFF.